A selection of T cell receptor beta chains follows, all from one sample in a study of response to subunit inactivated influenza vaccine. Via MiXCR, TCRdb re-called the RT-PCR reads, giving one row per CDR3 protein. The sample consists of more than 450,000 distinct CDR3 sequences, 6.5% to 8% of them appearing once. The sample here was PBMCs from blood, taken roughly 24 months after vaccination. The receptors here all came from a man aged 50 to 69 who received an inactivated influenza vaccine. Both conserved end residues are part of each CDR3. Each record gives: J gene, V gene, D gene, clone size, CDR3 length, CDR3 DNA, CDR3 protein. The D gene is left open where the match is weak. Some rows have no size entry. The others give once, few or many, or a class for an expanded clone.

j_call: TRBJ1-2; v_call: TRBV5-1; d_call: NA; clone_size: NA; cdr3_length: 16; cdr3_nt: TGCGCCAGCAGCCCCAATACAGGGACGGCTAACTATGGCTACACCTTC; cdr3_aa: CASSPNTGTANYGYTF
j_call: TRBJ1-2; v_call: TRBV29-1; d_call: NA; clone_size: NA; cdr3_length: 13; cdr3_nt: TGCAGCGTTGACTTAGTTTCTAACTATGGCTACACCTTC; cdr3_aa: CSVDLVSNYGYTF
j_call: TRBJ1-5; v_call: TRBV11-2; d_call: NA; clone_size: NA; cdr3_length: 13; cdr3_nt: TGTGCCAGCAGCTTAGTGGTAGGGCAGCCCCAGCATTTT; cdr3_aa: CASSLVVGQPQHF
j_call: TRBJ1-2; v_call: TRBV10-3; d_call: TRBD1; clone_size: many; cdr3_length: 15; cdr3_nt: TGTGCCATCAGTGAGAGGGCACAGGGGCCCTATGGCTACACCTTC; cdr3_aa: CAISERAQGPYGYTF
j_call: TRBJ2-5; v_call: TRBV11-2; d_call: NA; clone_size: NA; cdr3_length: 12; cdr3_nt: TGTGCCAGCAGCTCATGGATCGAGACCCAGTACTTC; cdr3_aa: CASSSWIETQYF
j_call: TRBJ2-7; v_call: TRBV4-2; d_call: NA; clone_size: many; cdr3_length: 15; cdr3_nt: TGTGCCAGCAGCCAAGAATTGAGGGTGCCAAGGGAGCAGTACTTC; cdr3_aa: CASSQELRVPREQYF
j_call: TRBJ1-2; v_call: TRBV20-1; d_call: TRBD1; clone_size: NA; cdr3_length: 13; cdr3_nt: TGCAGTGCTAGGGACAGGGGGTTCTATGGCTACACCTTC; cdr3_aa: CSARDRGFYGYTF
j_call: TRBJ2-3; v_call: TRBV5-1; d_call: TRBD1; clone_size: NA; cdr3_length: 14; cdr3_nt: TGCGCCAGCAGCCCCACAGGGGGAATAGATACGCAGTATTTT; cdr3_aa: CASSPTGGIDTQYF
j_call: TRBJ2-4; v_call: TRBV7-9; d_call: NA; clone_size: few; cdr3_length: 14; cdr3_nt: TGTGCCAGCACGCGGCAGGCCTCGGGGAACATTCAGTACTTC; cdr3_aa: CASTRQASGNIQYF
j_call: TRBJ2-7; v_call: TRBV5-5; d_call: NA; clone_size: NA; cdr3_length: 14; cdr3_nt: TGTGCCAGCAGCTTGCGGGACACATACTACGAGCAGTACTTC; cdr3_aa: CASSLRDTYYEQYF
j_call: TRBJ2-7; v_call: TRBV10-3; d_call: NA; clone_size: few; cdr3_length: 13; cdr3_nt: TGTGCCAACGGACGTGCCCTATCCGCCGAGCAGTACTTC; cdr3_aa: CANGRALSAEQYF
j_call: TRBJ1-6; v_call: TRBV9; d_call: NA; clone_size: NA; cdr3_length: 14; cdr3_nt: TGTGCCAGCAGCGTAGGGGGGAAGAATTCACCCCTCCACTTT; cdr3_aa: CASSVGGKNSPLHF
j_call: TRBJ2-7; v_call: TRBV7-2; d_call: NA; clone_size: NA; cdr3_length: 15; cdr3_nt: TGTGCCAGCAGCTTAGCTAGCGGACCGTACTACGAGCAGTACTTC; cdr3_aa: CASSLASGPYYEQYF
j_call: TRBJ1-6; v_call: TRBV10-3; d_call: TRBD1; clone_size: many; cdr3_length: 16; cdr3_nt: TGTGCCATCAGTCAAGCCGGGACAGGGAACAATTCACCCCTCCACTTT; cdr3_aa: CAISQAGTGNNSPLHF
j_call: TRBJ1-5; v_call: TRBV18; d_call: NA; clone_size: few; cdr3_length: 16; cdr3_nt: TGTGCCAGCTCACCTAACCAGGGGAGAAGCAATCAGCCCCAGCATTTT; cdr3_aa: CASSPNQGRSNQPQHF
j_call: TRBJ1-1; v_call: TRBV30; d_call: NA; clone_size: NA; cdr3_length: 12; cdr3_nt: TGTGCCTGGAAGAGGATAGGTTCTTCGGCTTTCTTT; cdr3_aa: CAWKRIGSSAFF
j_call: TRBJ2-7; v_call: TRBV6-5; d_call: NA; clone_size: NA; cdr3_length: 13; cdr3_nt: TGTGCCAGCAGTTACTCGCCGACCTACGAGCAGTACTTC; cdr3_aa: CASSYSPTYEQYF
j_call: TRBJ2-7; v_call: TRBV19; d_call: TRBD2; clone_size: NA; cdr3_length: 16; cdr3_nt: TGTGCCAGTAGTATCAGGGCGAGCGGGATCGTCTACGAGCAGTACTTC; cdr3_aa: CASSIRASGIVYEQYF
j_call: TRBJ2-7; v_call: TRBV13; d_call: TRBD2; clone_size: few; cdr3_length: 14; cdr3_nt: TGTGCCAGCAGCTGGCTAGCGGGGGACTACGAGCAGTACTTC; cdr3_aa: CASSWLAGDYEQYF
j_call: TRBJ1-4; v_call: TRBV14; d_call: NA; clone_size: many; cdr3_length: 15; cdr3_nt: TGTGCCAGCAGCCAATTCGCAGGGGATCTTGAAAAACTGTTTTTT; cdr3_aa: CASSQFAGDLEKLFF
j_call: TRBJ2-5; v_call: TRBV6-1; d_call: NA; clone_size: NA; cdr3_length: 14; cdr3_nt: TGTGCCAGCAGTGAACAGGGCGGTGGGGAGACCCAGTACTTC; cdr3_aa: CASSEQGGGETQYF
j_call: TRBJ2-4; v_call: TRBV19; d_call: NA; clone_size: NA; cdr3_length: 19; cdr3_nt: TGTGCCAGTAGTATGTGGTGGCGGGGGACACCGCGTGGCAAAAACATTCAGTACTTC; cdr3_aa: CASSMWWRGTPRGKNIQYF
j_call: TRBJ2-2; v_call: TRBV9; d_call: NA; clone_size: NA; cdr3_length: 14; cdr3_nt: TGTGCCAGTGGGGGAGGCCAAAACACCGGGGAGCTGTTTTTT; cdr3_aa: CASGGGQNTGELFF
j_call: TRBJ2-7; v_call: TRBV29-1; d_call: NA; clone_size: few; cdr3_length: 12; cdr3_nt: TGCAGCGTTACTGGAACGGTTGGCGAGCAGTACTTC; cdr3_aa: CSVTGTVGEQYF
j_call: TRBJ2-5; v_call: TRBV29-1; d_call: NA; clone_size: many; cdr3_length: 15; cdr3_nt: TGCAGCGTTGAACCCATACAGGGCTTCTGGGAGACCCAGTACTTC; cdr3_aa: CSVEPIQGFWETQYF
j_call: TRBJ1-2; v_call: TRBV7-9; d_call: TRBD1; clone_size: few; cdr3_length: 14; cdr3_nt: TGTGCCAGCAGCTTAGGACAGGGGGCCCATGGCTACACCTTC; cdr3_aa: CASSLGQGAHGYTF
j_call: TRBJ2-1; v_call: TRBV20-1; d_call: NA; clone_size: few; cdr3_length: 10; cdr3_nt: TGCAGTGCTCCGGCACATGAGCAGTTCTTC; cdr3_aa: CSAPAHEQFF
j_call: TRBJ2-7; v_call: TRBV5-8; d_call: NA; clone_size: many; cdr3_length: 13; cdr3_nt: TGTGCCAGCAGCTTAACGGGAAGGTACGAGCAGTACTTC; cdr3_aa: CASSLTGRYEQYF
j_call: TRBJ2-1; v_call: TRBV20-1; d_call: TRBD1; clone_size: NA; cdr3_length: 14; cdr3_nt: TGCAGTGCTAGGGGGACAGGGGCGGTTAATGAGCAGTTCTTC; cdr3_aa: CSARGTGAVNEQFF
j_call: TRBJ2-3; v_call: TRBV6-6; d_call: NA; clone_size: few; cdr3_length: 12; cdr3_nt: TGTGCCAGCAAATCCCACAGAGATACGCAGTATTTT; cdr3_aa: CASKSHRDTQYF
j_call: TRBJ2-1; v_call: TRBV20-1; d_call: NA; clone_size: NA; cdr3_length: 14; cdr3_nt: TGCAGTGCTAGTGATGTTTTGGAGTACAATGAGCAGTTCTTC; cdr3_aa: CSASDVLEYNEQFF
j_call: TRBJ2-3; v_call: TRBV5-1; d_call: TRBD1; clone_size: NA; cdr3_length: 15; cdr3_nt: TGCGCCAGCAGCTTGGTGGGGACAGCCACAGATACGCAGTATTTT; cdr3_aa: CASSLVGTATDTQYF
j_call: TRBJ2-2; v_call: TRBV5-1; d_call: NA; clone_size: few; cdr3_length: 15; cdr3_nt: TGCGCCAGCAGCCCGGGACCATCGAACACCGGGGAGCTGTTTTTT; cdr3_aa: CASSPGPSNTGELFF
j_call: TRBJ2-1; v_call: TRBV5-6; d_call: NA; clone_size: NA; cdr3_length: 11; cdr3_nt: TGTGCCAGCAGCTTGCTCCATGAGCAGTTCTTC; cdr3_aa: CASSLLHEQFF
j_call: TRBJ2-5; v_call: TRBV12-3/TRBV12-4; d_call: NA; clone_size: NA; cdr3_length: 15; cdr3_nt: TGTGCCAGCAGTCGTTATAGCGGTGCTCAAGAGACCCAGTACTTC; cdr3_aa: CASSRYSGAQETQYF
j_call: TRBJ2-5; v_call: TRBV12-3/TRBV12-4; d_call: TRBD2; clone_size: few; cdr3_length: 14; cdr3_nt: TGTGCCAGCAACCAGCGGGGGATAGGAGAGACCCAGTACTTC; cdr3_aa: CASNQRGIGETQYF
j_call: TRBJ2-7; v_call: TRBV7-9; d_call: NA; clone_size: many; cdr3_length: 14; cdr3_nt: TGTGCCAGCAGCCCAAAAGTATCCTCCTACGAGCAGTACTTC; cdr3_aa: CASSPKVSSYEQYF
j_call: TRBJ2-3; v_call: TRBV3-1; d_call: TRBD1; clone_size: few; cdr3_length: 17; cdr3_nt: TGTGCCAGCAGCCAAGGGAGGACAGGGCTCCTCACAGATACGCAGTATTTT; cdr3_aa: CASSQGRTGLLTDTQYF
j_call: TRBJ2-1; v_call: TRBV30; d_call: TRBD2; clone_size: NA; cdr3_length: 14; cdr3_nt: TGTGCCTGGAATAGCGGGGGCCGAGGGTATGAGCAGTTCTTC; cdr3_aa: CAWNSGGRGYEQFF
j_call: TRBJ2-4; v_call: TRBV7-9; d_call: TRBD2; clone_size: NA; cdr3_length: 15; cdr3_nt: TGTGCCAGCAGCTTCTTTCTCAGCGGGAGAGTCATTCAGTACTTC; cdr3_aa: CASSFFLSGRVIQYF
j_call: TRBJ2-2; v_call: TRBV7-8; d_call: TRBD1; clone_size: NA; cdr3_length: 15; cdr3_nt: TGTGCCAGCAGCACGGGACAGGGGCCCACCGGGGAGCTGTTTTTT; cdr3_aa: CASSTGQGPTGELFF
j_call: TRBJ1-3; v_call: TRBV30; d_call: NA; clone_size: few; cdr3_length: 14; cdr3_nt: TGTGCCTGGAGGGACACAGGGACCTCTAGCTCCATATATTTT; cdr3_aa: CAWRDTGTSSSIYF
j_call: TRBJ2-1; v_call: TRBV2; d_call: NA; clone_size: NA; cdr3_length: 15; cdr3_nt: TGTGCCAGCAGTGAAGTTAGGGGGGTAGGGAATGAGCAGTTCTTC; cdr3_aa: CASSEVRGVGNEQFF
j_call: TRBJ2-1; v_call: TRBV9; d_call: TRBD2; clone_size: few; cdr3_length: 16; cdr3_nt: TGTGCCAGCAGCTCCGCCGGGACTAGCGGACACAATGAGCAGTTCTTC; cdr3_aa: CASSSAGTSGHNEQFF
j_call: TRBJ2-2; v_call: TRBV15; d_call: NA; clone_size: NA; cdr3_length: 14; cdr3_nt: TGTGCCACTACTTCAGGGCTGAACACCGGGGAGCTGTTTTTT; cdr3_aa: CATTSGLNTGELFF
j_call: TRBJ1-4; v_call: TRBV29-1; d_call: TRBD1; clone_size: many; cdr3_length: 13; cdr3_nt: TGCAGCGCCCGGACAGGAGTTAATGAAAAACTGTTTTTT; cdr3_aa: CSARTGVNEKLFF
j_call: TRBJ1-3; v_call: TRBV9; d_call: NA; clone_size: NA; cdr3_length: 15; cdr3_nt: TGTGCCAGCAGCGTAGCTCCGGCAGAGGGAAACACCATATATTTT; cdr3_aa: CASSVAPAEGNTIYF
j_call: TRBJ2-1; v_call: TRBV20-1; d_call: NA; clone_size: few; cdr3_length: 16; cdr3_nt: TGCAGTGCTAGAGGCCAGGGGCCGAGCTCCTACAATGAGCAGTTCTTC; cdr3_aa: CSARGQGPSSYNEQFF
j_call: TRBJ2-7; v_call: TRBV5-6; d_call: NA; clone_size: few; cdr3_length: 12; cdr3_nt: TGTGCCAGCAGCTTGGAGCAGGGCGAGCAGTACTTC; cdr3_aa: CASSLEQGEQYF
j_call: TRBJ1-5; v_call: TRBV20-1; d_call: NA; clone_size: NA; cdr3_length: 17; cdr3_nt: TGCAGTGCTAGAGGGCAGGAGATTCTCCGCAGCAATCAGCCCCAGCATTTT; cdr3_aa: CSARGQEILRSNQPQHF
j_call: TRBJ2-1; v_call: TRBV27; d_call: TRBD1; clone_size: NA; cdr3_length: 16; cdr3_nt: TGTGCCAGCAGTTTGGAGGGACAGGTTTCCTACAATGAGCAGTTCTTC; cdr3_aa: CASSLEGQVSYNEQFF
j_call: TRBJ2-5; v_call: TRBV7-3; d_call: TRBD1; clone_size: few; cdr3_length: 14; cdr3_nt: TGTGCCAGCAGCCCTGGACAGGGAGGCCAGACCCAGTACTTC; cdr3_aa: CASSPGQGGQTQYF
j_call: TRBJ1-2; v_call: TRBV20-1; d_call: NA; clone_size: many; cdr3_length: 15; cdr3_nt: TGCAGTGCTAGAGGGGGCGGGGGCGCATTGTACGGCTACACCTTC; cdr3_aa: CSARGGGGALYGYTF
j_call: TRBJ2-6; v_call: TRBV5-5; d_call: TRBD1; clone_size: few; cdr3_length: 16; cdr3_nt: TGTGCCAGCAGCTTGGCTCAGGGGGCTGGGGCCAACGTCCTGACTTTC; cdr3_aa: CASSLAQGAGANVLTF
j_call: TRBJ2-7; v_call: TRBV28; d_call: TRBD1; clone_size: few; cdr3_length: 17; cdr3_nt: TGTGCCAGCAGAACCGGGACAGGGACCACCCGAACCTACGAGCAGTACTTC; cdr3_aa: CASRTGTGTTRTYEQYF
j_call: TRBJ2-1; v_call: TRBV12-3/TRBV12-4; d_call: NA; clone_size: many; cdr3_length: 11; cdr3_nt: TGTGCCAGCAACAATTACAATGAGCAGTTCTTC; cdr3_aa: CASNNYNEQFF
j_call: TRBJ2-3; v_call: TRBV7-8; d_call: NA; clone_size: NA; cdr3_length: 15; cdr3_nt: TGTGCCAGCAGCTTGGGGTATCCCCTCACAGATACGCAGTATTTT; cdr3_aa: CASSLGYPLTDTQYF
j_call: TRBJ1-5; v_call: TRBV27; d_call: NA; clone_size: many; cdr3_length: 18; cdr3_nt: TGTGCCAGCAGTTTACACCCCATCACCCTGAATAGCAATCAGCCCCAGCATTTT; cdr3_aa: CASSLHPITLNSNQPQHF
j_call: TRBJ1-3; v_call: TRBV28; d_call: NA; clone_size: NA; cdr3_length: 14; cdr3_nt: TGTGCCAGCAGTTTATTGGCGGGGGGAAACACCATATATTTT; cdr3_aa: CASSLLAGGNTIYF
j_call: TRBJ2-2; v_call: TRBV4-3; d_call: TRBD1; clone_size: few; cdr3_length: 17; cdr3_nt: TGCGCCAGCAGCCAATTAACCCCAGACAGGGGCACCGGGGAGCTGTTTTTT; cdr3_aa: CASSQLTPDRGTGELFF